This T cell receptor beta chain comes out of a study of T cell repertoires in cytomegalovirus infection. General study points: Clonotypes of TCR beta that were HLA-C-restricted and CMV-specific dominated the ex vivo response.

TCRdb reprocessed the reads with MiXCR, giving one entry per CDR3 protein. Of about 890,000 distinct CDR3 sequences in the sample, around 31% were seen once. CDR1 is SEHNR and CDR2 is FQNEAQ in the germline V gene (reference sequence). The CDR3 sequence is 17 residues long. V lost 3 bases and J 5 bases, leaving 19 bases between the germline ends. This clonotype was observed a few times. Its antigen is not identified. This TCR was sampled from a human donor in good health (CMV status not recorded). Some clones in this sample may be carry-over from other donors' samples. This specimen consisted of cultured CD8+ T cells from PBMCs, obtained from culture after CMV antigen stimulation. V gene TRBV7-9 combines with J gene TRBJ1-4; D may be TRBD1 (5 bases). For the CDR3, the DNA is TGTGCCAGCAGCTTTACCGTCACAGGAGGGTGGAATGAAAAACTGTTTTTT. Residues: CASSFTVTGGWNEKLFF.